Listed below are T cell receptor beta chains from one sample, sequenced in a study of blood T cell repertoires in COVID-19. The data were produced by immunoSEQ multiplex PCR, yet TCRdb's version contains in-frame clones alone and is incomplete. The sample holds 150,000 to 200,000 clones, around 89% seen once. The source material was peripheral blood. These receptors all come from a man aged 40-49 years with active or convalescent COVID-19. Each CDR3 is given with its conserved first and last residue. D genes are given only for firm matches. Only part of the rows carry a size: once, few, many, or a class if the clone is expanded.

size	D	J	V	CDR3	DNA
NA	TRBD1	TRBJ1-1	TRBV9	CASSLGQVAEAFF	TGTGCCAGCAGCTTAGGACAGGTCGCTGAAGCTTTCTTT
NA	NA	TRBJ1-1	TRBV7-2	CASSFLRNTEAFF	TGTGCCAGCAGCTTTCTCAGGAACACTGAAGCTTTCTTT
NA	NA	TRBJ2-7	TRBV3-1/TRBV3-2	CASSQDRGPYYEQYF	TGTGCCAGCAGCCAAGACAGGGGTCCTTATTACGAGCAGTACTTC
NA	TRBD2	TRBJ2-3	TRBV19	CASREDTDTQYF	TGTGCCAGTCGGGAGGACACAGATACGCAGTATTTT
once	NA	TRBJ2-1	TRBV4-3	CASSPLGRGGQFF	TGCGCCAGCAGCCCCCTGGGGAGAGGTGGGCAGTTCTTC
NA	TRBD1	TRBJ2-7	TRBV10-3	CAIMPGQGADEQYF	TGTGCCATCATGCCGGGACAGGGGGCTGACGAGCAGTACTTC
NA	NA	TRBJ2-3	TRBV11-3	CASSLVFGLADTQYF	TGTGCCAGCAGCTTAGTCTTTGGGCTGGCAGATACGCAGTATTTT
NA	NA	TRBJ1-1	TRBV18	CASSPGMNTEAFF	TGTGCCAGCTCACCAGGCATGAACACTGAAGCTTTCTTT
NA	TRBD1	TRBJ1-1	TRBV29-1	CSVEAGTGGSEAFF	TGCAGCGTTGAAGCGGGGACAGGGGGTAGTGAAGCTTTCTTT
NA	NA	TRBJ1-1	TRBV5-1	CASSLELQGTTEAFF	TGCGCCAGCAGCTTGGAACTCCAGGGCACCACTGAAGCTTTCTTT
NA	NA	TRBJ2-1	TRBV28	CASSLGGSGSNEQFF	TGTGCCAGCAGTTTGGGCGGTAGCGGAAGCAATGAGCAGTTCTTC
NA	TRBD1	TRBJ2-3	TRBV19	CASSIATGGSDTQYF	TGTGCCAGTAGTATAGCGACAGGGGGATCAGATACGCAGTATTTT
NA	TRBD2	TRBJ2-1	TRBV12-5	CASGLLAGGHYNEQFF	TGTGCTAGTGGTTTGCTGGCGGGGGGGCATTACAATGAGCAGTTCTTC
few	NA	TRBJ2-7	TRBV7-8	CASSPEGSSYEQYF	TGTGCCAGCAGCCCTGAAGGGAGCTCCTACGAGCAGTACTTC
NA	NA	TRBJ1-6	TRBV6-5	CASTDLWASPLHF	TGTGCCAGCACCGACCTCTGGGCTTCACCCCTCCACTTT
once	NA	TRBJ1-6	TRBV19	CASSRGGGNSPLHF	TGTGCCAGTAGTCGAGGAGGCGGGAATTCACCCCTCCACTTT
NA	NA	TRBJ2-7	TRBV6-5	CASVGLPTSYEQYF	TGTGCCAGCGTTGGACTCCCGACCTCCTACGAGCAGTACTTC
NA	NA	TRBJ1-2	TRBV19	CASSIRENYGYTF	TGTGCCAGTAGTATTAGGGAGAACTATGGCTACACCTTC
NA	TRBD2	TRBJ2-5	TRBV9	CASSVSGGREETQYF	TGTGCCAGCAGCGTGAGCGGGGGGCGCGAAGAGACCCAGTACTTC
NA	NA	TRBJ1-3	TRBV4-3	CASSQTNRAGNTIYF	TGCGCCAGCAGCCAAACCAACAGGGCTGGAAACACCATATATTTT
NA	TRBD1	TRBJ1-2	TRBV28	CASSMGTGTYGYTF	TGTGCCAGCAGTATGGGGACAGGTACTTATGGCTACACCTTC
NA	TRBD2	TRBJ2-2	TRBV3-1/TRBV3-2	CASSLNEGGMPTGELFF	TGTGCCAGCAGCTTAAACGAGGGAGGGATGCCCACCGGGGAGCTGTTTTTT
few	NA	TRBJ1-1	TRBV29-1	CSSRGVVRDPNTEAFF	TGCAGCTCACGAGGCGTGGTCCGGGATCCGAACACTGAAGCTTTCTTT
NA	NA	TRBJ1-4	TRBV2	CASSEVRGTNEKLFF	TGTGCCAGCAGTGAAGTGCGGGGAACTAATGAAAAACTGTTTTTT
NA	TRBD1	TRBJ2-7	TRBV7-8	CASSPNRGPSYEQYF	TGTGCCAGCAGTCCTAACAGGGGACCCTCCTACGAGCAGTACTTC
NA	NA	TRBJ2-7	TRBV2	CASSEMVTSTYEQYF	TGTGCCAGCAGTGAGATGGTCACCTCTACCTACGAGCAGTACTTC
NA	TRBD2	TRBJ2-3	TRBV7-6	CASSPSAGESTDTQYF	TGTGCCAGCAGCCCCTCGGCGGGAGAAAGCACAGATACGCAGTATTTT
few	NA	TRBJ1-6	TRBV6-1	CASSAPRGGDNSPLHF	TGTGCCAGCAGTGCCCCCCGGGGAGGGGATAATTCACCCCTCCACTTT